In this sample, the clone carrying this TCR beta chain turned up a few times. No antigen is known for it. The PCR made use of 60 Vbeta and 13 Jbeta primers. TCRdb's table, derived via immunoSEQ multiplex PCR, lists solely in-frame clones and lacks some. This sample has roughly 90,000 clones, with about 68% found just once. This sample was taken from a study of cytomegalovirus exposure and HLA in healthy donors. CDR3 length equals 15 residues. Germline assignment: CDR1 SGHKS and CDR2 YYEKEE (reference sequence). Germline trimming cut 0 bases from V and 1 base from J; bases unmatched to any gene: 3. The study's findings and limits: Per published reports, the classifier diagnosed cytomegalovirus status with high specificity and sensitivity. For TCR beta chains, V- and J-gene trimming was later linked to a missense DCLRE1C variant. It was taken for granted in presence/absence analyses that sequencing depth across donors was roughly uniform. Clonal expansion, a later analysis showed, was greater in HLA-associated TCR beta chains than in equally common others.

The receptor comes from a man aged 25-45 years in good health and CMV-seropositive. The chain joins TRBV5-5 to TRBJ1-1, with 7 bases matching TRBD1. The source material was PBMCs. For the CDR3, the DNA is TGTGCCAGCAGCTTGGTATCAGGGGGGAACACTGAAGCTTTCTTT. This codes for CASSLVSGGNTEAFF.